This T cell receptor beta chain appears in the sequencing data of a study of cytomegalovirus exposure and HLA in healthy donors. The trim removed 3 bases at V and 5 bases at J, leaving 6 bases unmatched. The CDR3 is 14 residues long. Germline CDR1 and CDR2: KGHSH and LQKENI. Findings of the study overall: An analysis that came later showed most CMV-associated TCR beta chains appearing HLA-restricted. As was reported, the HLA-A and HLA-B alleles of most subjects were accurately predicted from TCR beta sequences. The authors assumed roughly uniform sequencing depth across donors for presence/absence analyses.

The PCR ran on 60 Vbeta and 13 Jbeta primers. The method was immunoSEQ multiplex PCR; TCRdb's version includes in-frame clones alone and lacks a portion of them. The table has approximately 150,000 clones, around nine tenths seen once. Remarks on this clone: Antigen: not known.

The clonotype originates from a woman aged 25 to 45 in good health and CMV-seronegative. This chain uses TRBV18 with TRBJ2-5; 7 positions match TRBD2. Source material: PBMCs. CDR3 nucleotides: TGTGCCAGCTCACCGCGGCACGGGAGGGAGACCCAGTACTTC. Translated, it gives CASSPRHGRETQYF.